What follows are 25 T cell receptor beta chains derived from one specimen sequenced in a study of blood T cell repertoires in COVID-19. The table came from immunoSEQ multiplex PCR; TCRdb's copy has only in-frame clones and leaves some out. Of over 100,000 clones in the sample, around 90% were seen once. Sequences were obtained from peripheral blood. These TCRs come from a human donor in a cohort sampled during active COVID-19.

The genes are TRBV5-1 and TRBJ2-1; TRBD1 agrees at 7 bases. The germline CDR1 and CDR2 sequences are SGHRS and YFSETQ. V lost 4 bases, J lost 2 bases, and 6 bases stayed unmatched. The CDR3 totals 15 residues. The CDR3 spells CASSDEGAAYNEQFF. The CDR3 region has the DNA TGCGCCAGCAGCGACGAGGGGGCTGCCTACAATGAGCAGTTCTTC.

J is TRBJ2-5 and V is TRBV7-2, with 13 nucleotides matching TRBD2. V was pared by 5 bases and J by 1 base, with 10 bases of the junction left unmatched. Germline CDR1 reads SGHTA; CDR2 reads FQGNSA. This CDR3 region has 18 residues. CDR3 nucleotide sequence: TGTGCCAGCAGCCTGACTAGCGGGAGGAAATCGAGCCAAGAGACCCAGTACTTC. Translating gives CASSLTSGRKSSQETQYF.

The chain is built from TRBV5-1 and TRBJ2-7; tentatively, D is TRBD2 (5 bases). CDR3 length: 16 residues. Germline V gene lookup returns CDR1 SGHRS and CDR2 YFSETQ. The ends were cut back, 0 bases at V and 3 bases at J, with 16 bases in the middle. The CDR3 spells CASSLGGLDLDYEQYF. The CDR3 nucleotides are TGCGCCAGCAGCTTGGGAGGGCTAGATTTGGACTACGAGCAGTACTTC.

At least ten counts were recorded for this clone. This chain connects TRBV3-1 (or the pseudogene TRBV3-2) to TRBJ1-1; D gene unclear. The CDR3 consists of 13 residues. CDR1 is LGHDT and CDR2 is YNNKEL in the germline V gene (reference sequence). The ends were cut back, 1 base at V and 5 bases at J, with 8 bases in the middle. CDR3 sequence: CASSQAERTEAFF. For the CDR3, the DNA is TGTGCCAGCAGCCAAGCTGAGAGAACTGAAGCTTTCTTT.

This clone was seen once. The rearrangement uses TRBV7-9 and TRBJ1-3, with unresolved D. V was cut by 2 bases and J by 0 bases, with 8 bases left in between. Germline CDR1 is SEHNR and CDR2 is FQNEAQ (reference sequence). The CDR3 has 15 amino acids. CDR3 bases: TGTGCCAGCAGCTTATGGGCAGACTCTGGAAACACCATATATTTT. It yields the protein CASSLWADSGNTIYF.

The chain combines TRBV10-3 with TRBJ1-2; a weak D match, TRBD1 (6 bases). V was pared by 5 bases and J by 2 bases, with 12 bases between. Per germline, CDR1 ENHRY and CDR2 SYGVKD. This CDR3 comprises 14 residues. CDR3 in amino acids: CAISWDTFNYGYTF. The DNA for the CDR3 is TGTGCCATCAGTTGGGACACCTTCAACTATGGCTACACCTTC.

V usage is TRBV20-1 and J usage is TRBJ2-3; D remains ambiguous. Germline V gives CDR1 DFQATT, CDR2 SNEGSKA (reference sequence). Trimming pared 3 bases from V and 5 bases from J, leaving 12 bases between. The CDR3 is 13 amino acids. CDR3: CSASSVYGDTQYF. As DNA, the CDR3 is TGCAGTGCTAGTTCCGTCTACGGAGATACGCAGTATTTT.

The CDR3 protein is CASSPASGAYEQYF. CDR3 bases: TGTGCCAGTAGCCCGGCTAGCGGGGCCTACGAGCAGTACTTC. V gene TRBV19 combines with J gene TRBJ2-7; 9 nucleotides match TRBD2. This CDR3 has 14 residues. The germline gives CDR1 LNHDA, CDR2 SQIVND (reference sequence). V dropped 6 bases and J dropped 2; count of bases not matched to a gene: 5. Full variable domain (rest looked up from reference TRBV19 and TRBJ2-7): DGGITQSPKYLFRKEGQNVTLSCEQNLNHDAMYWYRQDPGQGLRLIYYSQIVNDFQKGDIAEGYSVSREKKESFPLTVTSAQKNPTAFYLCASSPASGAYEQYFGPGTRLTVT.

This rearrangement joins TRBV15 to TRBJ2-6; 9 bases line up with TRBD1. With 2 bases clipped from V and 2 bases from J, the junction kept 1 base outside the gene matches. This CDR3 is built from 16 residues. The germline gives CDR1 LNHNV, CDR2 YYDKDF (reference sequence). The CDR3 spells CATSRRTGAGANVLTF. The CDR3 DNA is TGTGCCACCAGCAGACGGACAGGGGCTGGGGCCAACGTCCTGACTTTC. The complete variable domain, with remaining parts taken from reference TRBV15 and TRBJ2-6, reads DAMVIQNPRYQVTQFGKPVTLSCSQTLNHNVMYWYQQKSSQAPKLLFHYYDKDFNNEADTPDNFQSRRPNTSFCFLDIRSPGLGDTAMYLCATSRRTGAGANVLTFGAGSRLTVL.

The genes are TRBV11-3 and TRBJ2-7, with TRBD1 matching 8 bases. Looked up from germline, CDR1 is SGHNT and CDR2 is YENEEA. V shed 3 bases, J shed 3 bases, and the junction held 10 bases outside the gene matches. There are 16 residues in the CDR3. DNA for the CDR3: TGTGCCAGCAGCTTCAGACATGAGGACAGGGTCTACGAGCAGTACTTC. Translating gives CASSFRHEDRVYEQYF.

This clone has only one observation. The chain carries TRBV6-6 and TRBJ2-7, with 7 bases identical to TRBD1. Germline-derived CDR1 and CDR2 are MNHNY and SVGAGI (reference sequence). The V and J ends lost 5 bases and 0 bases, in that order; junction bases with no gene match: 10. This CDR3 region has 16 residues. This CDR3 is CASSGTGTENSYEQYF. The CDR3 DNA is TGTGCCAGCAGTGGAACCGGGACAGAAAACTCCTACGAGCAGTACTTC.

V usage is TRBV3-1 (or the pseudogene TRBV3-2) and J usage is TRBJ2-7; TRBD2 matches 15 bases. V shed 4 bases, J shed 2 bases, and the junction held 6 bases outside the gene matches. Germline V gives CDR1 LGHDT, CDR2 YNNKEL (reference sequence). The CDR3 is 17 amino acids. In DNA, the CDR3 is TGTGCCAGCAGCCGGGGACTAGCGGGGGGAAACCCCTACGAGCAGTACTTC. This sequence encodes CASSRGLAGGNPYEQYF.

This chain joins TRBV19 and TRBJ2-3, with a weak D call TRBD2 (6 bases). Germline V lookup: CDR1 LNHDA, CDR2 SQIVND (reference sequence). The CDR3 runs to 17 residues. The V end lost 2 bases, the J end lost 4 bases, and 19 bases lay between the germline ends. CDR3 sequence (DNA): TGTGCCAGTAGTATAATCATCCCGACTAGTTCTCCAGATACGCAGTATTTT. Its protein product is CASSIIIPTSSPDTQYF.

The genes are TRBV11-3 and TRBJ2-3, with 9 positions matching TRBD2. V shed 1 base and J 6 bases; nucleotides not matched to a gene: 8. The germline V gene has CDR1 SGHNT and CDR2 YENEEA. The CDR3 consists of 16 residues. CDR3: CASSLVGRGGRDTQYF. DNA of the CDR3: TGTGCCAGCAGCTTAGTAGGGCGGGGGGGCCGTGATACGCAGTATTTT.

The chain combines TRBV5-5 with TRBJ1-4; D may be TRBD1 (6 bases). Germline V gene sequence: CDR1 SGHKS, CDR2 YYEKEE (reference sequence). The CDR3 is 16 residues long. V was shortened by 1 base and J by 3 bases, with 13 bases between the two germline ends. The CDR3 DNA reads TGTGCCAGCAGCTTGACAGGGAGGGGTGCTAATGAAAAACTGTTTTTT. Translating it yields CASSLTGRGANEKLFF.

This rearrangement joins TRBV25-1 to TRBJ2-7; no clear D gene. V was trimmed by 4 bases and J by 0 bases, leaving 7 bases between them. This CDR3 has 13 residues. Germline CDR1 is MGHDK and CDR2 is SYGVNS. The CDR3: CASSGEYSYEQYF. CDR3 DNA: TGTGCCAGCAGTGGCGAGTACTCCTACGAGCAGTACTTC.

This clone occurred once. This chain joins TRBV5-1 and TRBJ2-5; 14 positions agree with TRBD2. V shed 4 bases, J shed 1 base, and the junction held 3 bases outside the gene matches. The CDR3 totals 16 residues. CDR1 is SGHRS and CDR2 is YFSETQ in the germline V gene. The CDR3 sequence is CASSPGLAGAQETQYF. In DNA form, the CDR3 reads TGCGCCAGCAGCCCGGGACTAGCGGGGGCCCAAGAGACCCAGTACTTC.

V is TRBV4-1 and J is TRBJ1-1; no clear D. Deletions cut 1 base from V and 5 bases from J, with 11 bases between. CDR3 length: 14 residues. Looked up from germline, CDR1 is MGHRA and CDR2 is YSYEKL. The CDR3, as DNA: TGCGCCAGCAGCCAAGTCTCGGGGAGGACTGAAGCTTTCTTT. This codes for CASSQVSGRTEAFF.

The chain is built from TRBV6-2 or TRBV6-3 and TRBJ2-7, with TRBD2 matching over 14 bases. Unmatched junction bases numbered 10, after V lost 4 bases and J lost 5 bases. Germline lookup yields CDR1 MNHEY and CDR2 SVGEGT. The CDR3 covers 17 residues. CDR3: CASSSLGTSGSQDEQYF. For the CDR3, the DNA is TGTGCCAGCAGTTCACTTGGGACTAGCGGGAGTCAGGACGAGCAGTACTTC.

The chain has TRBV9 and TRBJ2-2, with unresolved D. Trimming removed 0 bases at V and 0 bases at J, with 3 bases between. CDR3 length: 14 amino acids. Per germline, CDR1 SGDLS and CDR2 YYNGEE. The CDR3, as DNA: TGTGCCAGCAGCGTAGCTCCGAACACCGGGGAGCTGTTTTTT. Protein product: CASSVAPNTGELFF. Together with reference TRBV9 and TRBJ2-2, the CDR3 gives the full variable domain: DSGVTQTPKHLITATGQRVTLRCSPRSGDLSVYWYQQSLDQGLQFLIQYYNGEERAKGNILERFSAQQFPDLHSELNLSSLELGDSALYFCASSVAPNTGELFFGEGSRLTVL.

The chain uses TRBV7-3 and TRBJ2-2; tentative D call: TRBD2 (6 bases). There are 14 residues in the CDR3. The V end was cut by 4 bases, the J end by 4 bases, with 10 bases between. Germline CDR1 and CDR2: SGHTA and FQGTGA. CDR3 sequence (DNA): TGTGCCAGCAGCTCGGGACTGAGCACCGGGGAGCTGTTTTTT. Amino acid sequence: CASSSGLSTGELFF.

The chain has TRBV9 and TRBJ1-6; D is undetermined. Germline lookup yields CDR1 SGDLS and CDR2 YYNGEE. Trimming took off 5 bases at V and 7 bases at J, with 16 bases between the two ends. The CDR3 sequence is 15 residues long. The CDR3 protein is CASSTAQYPNSPLHF. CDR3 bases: TGTGCCAGCAGTACAGCTCAGTACCCAAATTCACCCCTCCACTTT.

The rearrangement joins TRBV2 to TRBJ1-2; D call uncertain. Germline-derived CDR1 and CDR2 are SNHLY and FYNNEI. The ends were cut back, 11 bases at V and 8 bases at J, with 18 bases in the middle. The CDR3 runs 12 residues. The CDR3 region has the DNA TGTGCCCCCCGGGAGATCTTGCACGGCTACACCTTC. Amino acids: CAPREILHGYTF.

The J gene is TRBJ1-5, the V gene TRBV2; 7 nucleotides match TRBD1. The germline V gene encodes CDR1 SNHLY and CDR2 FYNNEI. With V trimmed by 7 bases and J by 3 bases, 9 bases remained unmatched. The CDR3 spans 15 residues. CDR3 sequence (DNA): TGTGCCAGCACTTATCAGACAGGGCTCAATCAGCCCCAGCATTTT. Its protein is CASTYQTGLNQPQHF.

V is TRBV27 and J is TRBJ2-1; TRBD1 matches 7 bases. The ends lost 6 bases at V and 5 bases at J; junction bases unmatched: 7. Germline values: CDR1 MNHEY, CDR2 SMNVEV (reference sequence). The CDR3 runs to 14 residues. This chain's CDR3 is CASRTHRGNNEQFF. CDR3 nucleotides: TGTGCCAGCAGGACCCACAGGGGAAACAATGAGCAGTTCTTC.